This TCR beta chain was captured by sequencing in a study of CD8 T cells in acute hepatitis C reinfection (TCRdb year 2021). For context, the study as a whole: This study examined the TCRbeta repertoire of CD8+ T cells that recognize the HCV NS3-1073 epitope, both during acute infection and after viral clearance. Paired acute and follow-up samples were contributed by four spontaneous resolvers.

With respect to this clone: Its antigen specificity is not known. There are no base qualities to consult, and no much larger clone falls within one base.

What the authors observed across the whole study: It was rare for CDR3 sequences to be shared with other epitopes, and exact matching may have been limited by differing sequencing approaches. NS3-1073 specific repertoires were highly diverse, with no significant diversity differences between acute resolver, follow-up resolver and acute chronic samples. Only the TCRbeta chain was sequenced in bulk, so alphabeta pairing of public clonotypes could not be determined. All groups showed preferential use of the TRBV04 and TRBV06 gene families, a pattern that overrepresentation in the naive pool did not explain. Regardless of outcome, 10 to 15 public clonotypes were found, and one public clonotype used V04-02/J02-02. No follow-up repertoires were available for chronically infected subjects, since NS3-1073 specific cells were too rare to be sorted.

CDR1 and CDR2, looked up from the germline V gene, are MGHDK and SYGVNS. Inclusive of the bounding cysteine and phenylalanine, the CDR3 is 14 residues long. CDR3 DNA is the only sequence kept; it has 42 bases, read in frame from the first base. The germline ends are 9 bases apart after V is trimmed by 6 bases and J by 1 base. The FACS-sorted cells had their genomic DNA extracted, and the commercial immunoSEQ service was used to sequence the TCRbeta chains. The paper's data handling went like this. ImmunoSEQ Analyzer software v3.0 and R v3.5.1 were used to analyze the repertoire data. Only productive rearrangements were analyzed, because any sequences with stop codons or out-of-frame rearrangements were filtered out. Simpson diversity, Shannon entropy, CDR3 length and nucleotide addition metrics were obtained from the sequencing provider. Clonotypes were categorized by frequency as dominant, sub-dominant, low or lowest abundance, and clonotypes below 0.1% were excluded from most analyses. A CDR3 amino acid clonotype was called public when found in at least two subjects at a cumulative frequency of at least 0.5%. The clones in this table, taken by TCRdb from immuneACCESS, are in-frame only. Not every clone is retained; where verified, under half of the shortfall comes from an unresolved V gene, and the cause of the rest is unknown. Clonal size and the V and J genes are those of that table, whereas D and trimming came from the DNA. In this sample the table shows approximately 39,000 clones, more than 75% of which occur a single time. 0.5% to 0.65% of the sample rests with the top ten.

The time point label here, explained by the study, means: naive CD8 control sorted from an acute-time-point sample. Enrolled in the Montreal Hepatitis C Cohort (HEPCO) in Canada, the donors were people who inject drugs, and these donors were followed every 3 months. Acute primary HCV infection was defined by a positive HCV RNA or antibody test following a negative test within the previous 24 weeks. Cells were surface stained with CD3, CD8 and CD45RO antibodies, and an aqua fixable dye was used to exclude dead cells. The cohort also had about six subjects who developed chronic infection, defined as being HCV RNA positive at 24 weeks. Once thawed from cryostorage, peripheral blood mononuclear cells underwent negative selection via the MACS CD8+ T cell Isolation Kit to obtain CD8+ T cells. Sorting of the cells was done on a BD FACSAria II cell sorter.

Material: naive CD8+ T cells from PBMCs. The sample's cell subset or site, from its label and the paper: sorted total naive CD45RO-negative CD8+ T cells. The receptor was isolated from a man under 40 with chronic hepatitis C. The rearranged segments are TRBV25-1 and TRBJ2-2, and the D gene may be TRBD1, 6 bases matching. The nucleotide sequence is TGTGCCAGCAGAAGAGGGGGGAACACCGGGGAGCTGTTTTTT. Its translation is CASRRGGNTGELFF.